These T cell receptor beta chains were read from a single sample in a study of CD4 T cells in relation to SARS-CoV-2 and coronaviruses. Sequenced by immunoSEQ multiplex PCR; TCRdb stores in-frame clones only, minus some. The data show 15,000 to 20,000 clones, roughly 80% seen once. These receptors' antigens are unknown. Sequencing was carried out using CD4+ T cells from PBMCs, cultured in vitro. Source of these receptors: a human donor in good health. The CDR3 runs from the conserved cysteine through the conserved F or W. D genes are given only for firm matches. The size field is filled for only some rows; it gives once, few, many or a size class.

CDR3: CASSFPLPSSSRGAYTF
DNA: TGTGCCAGCAGTTTCCCTCTCCCCTCATCATCCCGAGGGGCCTACACCTTC
J: TRBJ1-2
D: -
size: -
V: TRBV28

CDR3: CASSQGQSSYEQYF
DNA: TGTGCCAGCAGCCAAGGACAGAGCTCCTACGAGCAGTACTTC
J: TRBJ2-7
D: -
size: -
V: TRBV7-9

CDR3: CASSLAGNTEAFF
DNA: TGTGCCAGCAGCTTGGCGGGAAACACTGAAGCTTTCTTT
J: TRBJ1-1
D: -
size: few
V: TRBV5-4

CDR3: CASSTGLLNSPLHF
DNA: TGTGCCAGTAGTACAGGGCTTCTAAATTCACCCCTCCACTTT
J: TRBJ1-6
D: -
size: -
V: TRBV19

CDR3: CASKREDYQETQYF
DNA: TGTGCCAGCAAACGGGAGGATTACCAAGAGACCCAGTACTTC
J: TRBJ2-5
D: TRBD2
size: -
V: TRBV2

CDR3: CASSLVYAEAFF
DNA: TGTGCCAGCAGTTTAGTCTACGCTGAAGCTTTCTTT
J: TRBJ1-1
D: -
size: -
V: TRBV12-3/TRBV12-4

CDR3: CATIGRGPGELFF
DNA: TGTGCCACCATCGGGAGGGGTCCCGGGGAGCTGTTTTTT
J: TRBJ2-2
D: TRBD2
size: -
V: TRBV24-1

CDR3: CASSESYGGELFF
DNA: TGCGCCAGCAGTGAGTCGTATGGCGGGGAGCTGTTTTTT
J: TRBJ2-2
D: -
size: -
V: TRBV10-2

CDR3: CASSQPGTGQNEQYF
DNA: TGCGCCAGCAGCCAGCCCGGGACAGGCCAAAACGAGCAGTACTTC
J: TRBJ2-7
D: TRBD1
size: once
V: TRBV4-1

CDR3: CASSYALAGGDNEQFF
DNA: TGTGCCAGCAGCTACGCCTTAGCGGGAGGAGACAATGAGCAGTTCTTC
J: TRBJ2-1
D: TRBD2
size: few
V: TRBV7-9

CDR3: CASSLGRGGLGTDTQYF
DNA: TGTGCCAGCAGCTTGGGGCGGGGGGGCCTGGGCACAGATACGCAGTATTTT
J: TRBJ2-3
D: TRBD2
size: once
V: TRBV7-8

CDR3: CATTSGGQETQYF
DNA: TGTGCCACTACTTCGGGCGGTCAAGAGACCCAGTACTTC
J: TRBJ2-5
D: -
size: -
V: TRBV12-3/TRBV12-4

CDR3: CASSLSFRELFF
DNA: TGTGCCAGCAGCTTATCATTCCGGGAGCTGTTTTTT
J: TRBJ2-2
D: -
size: -
V: TRBV7-9

CDR3: CASSTHGGGMTF
DNA: TGTGCCAGCAGCACCCACGGCGGGGGTATGACCTTC
J: TRBJ1-2
D: -
size: -
V: TRBV27

CDR3: CASRPGGAGYSGNTIYF
DNA: TGTGCCAGCCGACCGGGCGGGGCAGGCTACTCTGGAAACACCATATATTTT
J: TRBJ1-3
D: -
size: few
V: TRBV2

CDR3: CASSVDGFSNTEAFF
DNA: TGTGCCAGCAGCGTAGACGGCTTTTCGAACACTGAAGCTTTCTTT
J: TRBJ1-1
D: -
size: -
V: TRBV9

CDR3: CASSLGEYNQPQHF
DNA: TGTGCCAGCAGCTTAGGGGAGTACAATCAGCCCCAGCATTTT
J: TRBJ1-5
D: -
size: -
V: TRBV7-9

CDR3: CASSDRGVATEAFF
DNA: TGTGCCAGCAGTGACCGGGGGGTGGCCACTGAAGCTTTCTTT
J: TRBJ1-1
D: -
size: -
V: TRBV2

CDR3: CASSLAPGVADTQYF
DNA: TGTGCCAGCAGCTTGGCCCCGGGAGTGGCGGATACGCAGTATTTT
J: TRBJ2-3
D: -
size: -
V: TRBV5-4

CDR3: CASSRWDSQETQYF
DNA: TGTGCCAGCAGCCGGTGGGACAGCCAAGAGACCCAGTACTTC
J: TRBJ2-5
D: TRBD1
size: -
V: TRBV5-5

CDR3: CASSLSSSQPQHF
DNA: TGTGCCAGCAGTTTGTCGTCCTCTCAGCCCCAGCATTTT
J: TRBJ1-5
D: -
size: -
V: TRBV12-3/TRBV12-4

CDR3: CASWEDRVADTQYF
DNA: TGTGCCAGTTGGGAGGACAGGGTCGCAGATACGCAGTATTTT
J: TRBJ2-3
D: TRBD1
size: -
V: TRBV6-5

CDR3: CASSGVGTENTGELFF
DNA: TGTGCCAGCAGCGGGGTCGGGACAGAGAACACCGGGGAGCTGTTTTTT
J: TRBJ2-2
D: TRBD1
size: -
V: TRBV9